This record looks at one TCR beta chain sequence and its context. This CDR3 is built from 16 residues. Germline assignment: CDR1 MNHNS and CDR2 SASEGT. The V gene lost 1 base and the J gene lost 0 bases, with 10 bases spanning the gap. The sample originates from a study of T cells in Graves' hyperthyroidism and ophthalmopathy. From RNA transcripts, TCR beta CDR3 regions were amplified. During a first-round RT-PCR of the TCR CDR3, the HTBI primer set was used. TCRdb independently ran MiXCR on the multiplex PCR reads; one entry per CDR3 protein. The sample holds 400,000 to 500,000 distinct CDR3 sequences, around 13% seen once. Recently diagnosed hyperthyroidism of less than 2 months' duration affected patients aged 18 to 65.

The source of this sequence is a woman younger than 35 with Graves' hyperthyroidism. The rearrangement uses TRBV6-1 and TRBJ2-4; a weak D match, TRBD2 (5 bases). Sample: blood. The CDR3, as DNA: TGTGCCAGCAGTGAAGAGCTAGGACTAGCCAAAAACATTCAGTACTTC. This gives the protein CASSEELGLAKNIQYF.